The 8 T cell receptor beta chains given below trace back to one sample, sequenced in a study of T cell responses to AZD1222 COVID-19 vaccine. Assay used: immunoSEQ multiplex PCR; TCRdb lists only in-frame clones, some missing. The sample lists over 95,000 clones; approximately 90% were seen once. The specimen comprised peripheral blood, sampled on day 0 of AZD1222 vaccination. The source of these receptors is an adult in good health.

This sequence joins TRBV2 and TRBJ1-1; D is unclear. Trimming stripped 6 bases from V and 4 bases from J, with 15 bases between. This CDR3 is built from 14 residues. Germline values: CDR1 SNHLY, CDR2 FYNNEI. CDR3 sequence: CASRAGIKGTEAFF. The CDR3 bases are TGTGCCAGCAGGGCGGGCATAAAAGGCACTGAAGCTTTCTTT.

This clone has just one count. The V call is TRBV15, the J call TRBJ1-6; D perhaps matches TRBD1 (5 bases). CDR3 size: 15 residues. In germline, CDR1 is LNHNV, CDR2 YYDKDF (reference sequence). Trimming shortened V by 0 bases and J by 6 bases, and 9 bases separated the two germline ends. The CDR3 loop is CATSRDGGANSPLHF. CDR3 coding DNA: TGTGCCACCAGCAGAGATGGGGGTGCTAATTCACCCCTCCACTTT.

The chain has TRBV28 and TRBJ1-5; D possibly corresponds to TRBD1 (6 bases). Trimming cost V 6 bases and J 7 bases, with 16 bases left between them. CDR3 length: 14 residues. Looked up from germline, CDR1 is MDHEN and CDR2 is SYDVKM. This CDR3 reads CASRTQGTWQPQHF. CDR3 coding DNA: TGTGCCAGCAGGACACAGGGCACTTGGCAGCCCCAGCATTTT.

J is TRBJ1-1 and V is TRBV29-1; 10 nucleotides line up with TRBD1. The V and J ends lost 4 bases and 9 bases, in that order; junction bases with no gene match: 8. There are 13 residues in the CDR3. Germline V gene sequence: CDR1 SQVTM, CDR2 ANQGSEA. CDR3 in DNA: TGCAGCGTTGTCGACAGGGGGCGCCGTAAAGCTTTCTTT. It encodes CSVVDRGRRKAFF.

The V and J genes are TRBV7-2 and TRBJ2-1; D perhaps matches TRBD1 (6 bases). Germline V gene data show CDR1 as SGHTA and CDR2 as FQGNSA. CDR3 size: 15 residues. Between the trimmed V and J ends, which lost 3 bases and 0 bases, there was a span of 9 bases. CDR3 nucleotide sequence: TGTGCCAGCAGCTTCAGGGGTACCTCCTACAATGAGCAGTTCTTC. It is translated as CASSFRGTSYNEQFF.

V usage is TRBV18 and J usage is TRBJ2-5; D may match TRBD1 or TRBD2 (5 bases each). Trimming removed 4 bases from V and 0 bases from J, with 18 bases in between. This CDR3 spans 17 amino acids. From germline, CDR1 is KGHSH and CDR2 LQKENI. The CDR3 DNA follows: TGTGCCAGCTCACTCCAGGCTCCCGGGACGTACCAAGAGACCCAGTACTTC. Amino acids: CASSLQAPGTYQETQYF. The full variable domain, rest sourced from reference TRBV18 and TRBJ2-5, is NAGVMQNPRHLVRRRGQEARLRCSPMKGHSHVYWYRQLPEEGLKFMVYLQKENIIDESGMPKERFSAEFPKEGPSILRIQQVVRGDSAAYFCASSLQAPGTYQETQYFGPGTRLLVL.

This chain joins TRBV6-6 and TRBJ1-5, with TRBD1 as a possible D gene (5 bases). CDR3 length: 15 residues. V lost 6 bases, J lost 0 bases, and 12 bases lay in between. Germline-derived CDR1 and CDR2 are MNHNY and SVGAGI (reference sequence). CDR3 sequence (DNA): TGTGCCAGCAGCCGCTCGACAGTTAGCAATCAGCCCCAGCATTTT. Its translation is CASSRSTVSNQPQHF.

The CDR3 DNA follows: TGTGCCAGCAGTTTAATGGACCGGGACTATGGCTACACCTTC. Protein: CASSLMDRDYGYTF. This sequence joins TRBV28 and TRBJ1-2; D is ambiguous. Trimming took off 2 bases at V and 3 bases at J, with 10 bases between the two ends. This CDR3 contains 14 residues. Germline CDR1 is MDHEN and CDR2 is SYDVKM.